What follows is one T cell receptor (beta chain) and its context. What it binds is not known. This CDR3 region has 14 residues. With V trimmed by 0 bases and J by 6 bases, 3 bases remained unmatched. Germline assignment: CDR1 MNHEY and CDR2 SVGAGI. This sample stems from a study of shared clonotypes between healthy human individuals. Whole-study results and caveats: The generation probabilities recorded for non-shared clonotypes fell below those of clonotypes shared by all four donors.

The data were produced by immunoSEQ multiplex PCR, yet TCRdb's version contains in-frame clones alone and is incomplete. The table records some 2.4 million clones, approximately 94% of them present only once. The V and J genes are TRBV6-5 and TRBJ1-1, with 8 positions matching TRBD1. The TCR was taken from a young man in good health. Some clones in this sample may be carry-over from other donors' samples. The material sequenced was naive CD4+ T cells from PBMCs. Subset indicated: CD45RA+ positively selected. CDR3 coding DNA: TGTGCCAGCAGTTACTCGACAGGGGCCCCTGAAGCTTTCTTT. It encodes CASSYSTGAPEAFF.